Shown below are 2 T cell receptor beta chains from a single sample sequenced in a study of blood T cells in healthy people across ages. A second PCR of 7 to 11 cycles used a sample-barcoded 5' primer and a J-beta primer mix. TCRdb reprocessed the 5' RACE reads via MiXCR and lists one record per CDR3 protein. The sample includes about 1.5 million distinct CDR3 sequences, approximately 43% of them seen just once. The specimen was blood. Source of these receptors: a woman in her late teens or twenties in good health.

The chain uses TRBV7-2 and TRBJ1-2; D is uncertain. CDR1 and CDR2 from the germline V gene are SGHTA and FQGNSA. CDR3 length: 14 residues. V dropped 1 base and J dropped 4 bases, with 10 bases sitting between them. In DNA form, the CDR3 reads TGTGCCAGCAGCTTAGGAAACCCGTCCTATGGCTACACCTTC. Translated, it gives CASSLGNPSYGYTF.

This chain joins TRBV21-1 and TRBJ1-4. TRBV21-1 is annotated as a pseudogene. The CDR3 has 17 residues. This CDR3 reads CASSKVSSTATNEKLFF. The CDR3 coding sequence is TGTGCCAGCAGCAAAGTCAGTTCGACAGCAACTAATGAAAAACTGTTTTTT.